This entry describes one TCR beta chain. This receptor's antigen is unknown. Base quality data are lacking; no much larger clone is found one base away. Taken from cysteine to phenylalanine, the CDR3 has 14 residues. The DNA shown is the 42-base CDR3, in frame from base 1. V and J are truncated by 6 bases and 3 bases respectively, leaving an intervening sequence of 15 bases. Based on the germline V gene, the CDR1 and CDR2 sequences are SNHLY and FYNNEI. Samples from volunteer blood donors who had recovered from COVID-19 were contributed by a second Seattle source. Collaborating institutions collected whole blood in K2EDTA tubes following their own protocols. For TCRbeta analysis, collaborator samples were shipped as frozen whole blood, as isolated PBMCs, or as DNA extracted from either sample type. The immunoSEQ Assay, a bias-controlled multiplex PCR, was used to amplify TCRbeta CDR3 regions from genomic DNA. The original methods were these. The number of nucleated cells in each sample was estimated by amplification of reference gene primers within the assay. Sequence reads were collapsed and filtered to measure the absolute abundance of every unique TCRbeta CDR3 rearrangement. For each sample, productive Simpson clonality was calculated by taking the square root of Simpson's diversity index across productive rearrangements. Imported from immuneACCESS, the table was reduced by TCRdb to in-frame sequences with V and J called. These copies leave out some clones; in studies compared against another copy, an unresolved V gene accounts for under half, and the cause of the remainder is not known. V and J calls and clone size are as listed in that table; D and trimming were resolved from the DNA. In all, the sample holds 300,000 or so clones, and 85% to 90% of those were seen once. The top ten clones comprise about 1.6% of the sample.

The entry originates in a study of blood T cell repertoires in COVID-19 (dated by TCRdb to about 2020). Turning to the overall study: Collaborator samples came from the United States, Italy and Spain and covered acute and convalescent phases of COVID-19. The material from the prospective study consisted of cDNA or gDNA derived from T cells, B-cell-depleted T cells, or PBMCs. The sample metadata nearly always contained a de-identified subject ID, COVID-19 status, age in years and sex. HLA class I and class II types, where available, came from metadata supplied by the sample provider rather than from assay-based typing. Subjects who had been exposed to COVID-19, were actively infected with it, or had recovered from it provided the deeply sampled blood TCRbeta repertoires that made up the dataset. The samples were drawn from two sources: the first 160 participants of the ongoing ImmuneRACE study, and 1,254 subjects contributed by 6 global collaborators. A freely available public database, intended as a resource for researchers studying the immune response to SARS-CoV-2, is where the repertoires were released.

The study at large found these results: The quantity of clinical and demographic metadata differed by source and by participant and was supplied without curation.

The V gene is TRBV2 and the J gene is TRBJ2-7; 5 matching bases give a weak D call of TRBD1. The sample comprised peripheral blood. The receptor was derived from a woman in her thirties or forties who had recovered from COVID-19. The bases are TGTGCCAGCAGGTTCAGGGCCAACAACTACGAGCAGTACTTC. This codes for CASRFRANNYEQYF.